Below, 25 T cell receptor beta chains from the same sample are listed, as sequenced in a study of T cell repertoires in cytomegalovirus infection. MiXCR, run by TCRdb on the reads, gives a single entry per CDR3 protein. The sample includes hundreds of thousands of distinct CDR3 sequences, about 33% of them seen just once. Antigens of these TCRs are unknown. The sequencing used cultured PBMCs, collected from culture after CMV antigen stimulation. The receptors were sampled from a human donor in good health (CMV status not recorded). Some clones in this sample may be carry-over from other donors' samples.

This clonotype appeared a few times. J is TRBJ2-6 and V is TRBV19; D is undetermined. V gave up 5 bases and J gave up 1 base, with 9 bases separating them. The CDR3 is 15 residues long. CDR1 and CDR2 (germline): LNHDA, SQIVND (reference sequence). The CDR3 DNA reads TGTGCCAGTAGTCCCTGGTGGTCTGGGGCCAACGTCCTGACTTTC. Its protein is CASSPWWSGANVLTF.

The rearrangement links TRBV9 to TRBJ1-6; D gene ambiguous. The germline CDR1 and CDR2 sequences are SGDLS and YYNGEE. The CDR3 covers 14 residues. Trimming cost V 0 bases and J 15 bases, with 16 bases left between them. CDR3 in amino acids: CASSVGGGGLNLHF. CDR3 bases: TGTGCCAGCAGCGTAGGAGGCGGAGGCCTAAACCTCCACTTT.

The table lists this clonotype with a few counts. V usage is TRBV11-2 and J usage is TRBJ2-1; possibly TRBD1 for D (6 bases). Trimming took off 4 bases at V and 6 bases at J, with 13 bases between the two ends. This CDR3 contains 14 residues. Germline V gene lookup returns CDR1 SGHAT and CDR2 FQNNGV. The CDR3 loop is CASSSTDRSNEQFF. For the CDR3, the DNA is TGTGCCAGCAGCTCTACGGACAGAAGCAATGAGCAGTTCTTC.

This clonotype was seen many times. V usage is TRBV7-8 and J usage is TRBJ2-3; D unresolved. The CDR3 spans 14 residues. The V gene's germline CDR1 is SGHVS and CDR2 FQNEAQ. V lost 5 bases to trimming and J lost 1 base, with 10 bases between them. CDR3 nucleotides: TGTGCCAGCAGCGCAGACTCGGGCACAGATACGCAGTATTTT. As protein: CASSADSGTDTQYF.

CDR3 in DNA: TGTGCCACCAGCAGAGATCAGGCTAGCGGGAGTCGTACGCAGTATTTT. Protein sequence: CATSRDQASGSRTQYF. The chain uses TRBV15 and TRBJ2-3, with TRBD2 identical over 10 bases. The V and J ends lost 0 bases and 8 bases, in that order; junction bases with no gene match: 8. The CDR3 has 16 residues. From germline, CDR1 is LNHNV and CDR2 YYDKDF (reference sequence).

In this sample, this clonotype turned up a few times. V and J are TRBV7-6 and TRBJ1-5; unclear D gene. This CDR3 is built from 11 residues. V lost 4 bases to trimming and J lost 7 bases, with 5 bases between them. Germline CDR1 SGHVS, CDR2 FNYEAQ. DNA for the CDR3: TGTGCCAGCAGCTGGAGGCAGCCCCAGCATTTT. Translating gives CASSWRQPQHF.

This clonotype was counted between two and nine times. The V gene is TRBV2, the J gene TRBJ1-1; D is undetermined. The V and J ends lost 3 bases and 0 bases respectively, with 5 bases between them. Germline loops: CDR1 SNHLY, CDR2 FYNNEI. This CDR3 contains 13 residues. In DNA form, the CDR3 reads TGTGCCAGCAGTGATCAGGTGAACACTGAAGCTTTCTTT. Translating gives CASSDQVNTEAFF.

The gene calls are TRBV4-3 and TRBJ2-1; D is undetermined. The CDR3 totals 17 residues. Trimming took off 1 base at V and 6 bases at J, with 19 bases between the two ends. The germline CDR1 and CDR2 sequences are LGHNA and YSLEER. Written as DNA, the CDR3 is TGCGCCAGCAGCCAAGGGGTTTTTTCGGAGAAAGGCAATGAGCAGTTCTTC. Translated: CASSQGVFSEKGNEQFF.

The gene calls are TRBV19 and TRBJ2-7; 8 bases align to TRBD2. The CDR3 is made up of 12 amino acids. The germline V gene encodes CDR1 LNHDA and CDR2 SQIVND (reference sequence). Germline trimming cut 7 bases from V and 6 bases from J; bases unmatched to any gene: 5. CDR3 sequence: CASTDSGVEQYF. DNA of the CDR3: TGTGCCAGTACCGATAGCGGGGTCGAGCAGTACTTC.

J is TRBJ2-1 and V is TRBV27, with a weak D call TRBD1 (6 bases). The CDR3 totals 17 residues. The germline V and J ends were trimmed by 8 bases and 1 base, with 21 bases remaining between them. The germline gives CDR1 MNHEY, CDR2 SMNVEV (reference sequence). The CDR3 loop is CASSSLKGTQSYNEQFF. DNA for the CDR3: TGTGCCAGCTCTTCTCTGAAGGGGACACAGTCCTACAATGAGCAGTTCTTC.

This clonotype has ten or more counts. The chain combines TRBV7-2 with TRBJ2-7; 13 bases agree with TRBD2. With 5 bases clipped from V and 2 bases from J, the junction kept 6 bases outside the gene matches. The CDR3 extends over 16 amino acids. Germline loops: CDR1 SGHTA, CDR2 FQGNSA. CDR3 residues: CASSLRLAGGAYEQYF. CDR3 nucleotide sequence: TGTGCCAGCAGCCTTCGACTAGCGGGAGGCGCCTACGAGCAGTACTTC.

This clonotype was seen more than once but under ten times. The chain recombines TRBV4-2 with TRBJ2-3, with 7 bases aligning to TRBD2. J gave up 0 bases and V 3 bases, and 3 bases lay outside the gene matches. Germline CDR1 is LGHNA and CDR2 is YNFKEQ. This CDR3 spans 15 amino acids. In DNA, the CDR3 is TGTGCCAGCAGCCAGCGGGAGTCTAGCACAGATACGCAGTATTTT. Translation: CASSQRESSTDTQYF.

The table lists this clonotype with a few counts. The chain combines TRBV7-2 with TRBJ2-3; D might be TRBD1 (5 bases). CDR1 and CDR2 (germline): SGHTA, FQGNSA. The CDR3 contains 13 residues. V was cut by 3 bases and J by 5 bases, with 9 bases left in between. CDR3 residues: CASSFRVVDTQYF. The CDR3 nucleotides read TGTGCCAGCAGCTTCAGGGTTGTAGATACGCAGTATTTT.

This clonotype was recorded at least ten times. This chain joins TRBV7-8 and TRBJ1-4, with D maybe TRBD1 (5 bases). The V end lost 8 bases, the J end lost 8 bases, and 21 bases lay between the germline ends. Germline V lookup: CDR1 SGHVS, CDR2 FQNEAQ. This CDR3 is 15 amino acids long. The CDR3, as DNA: TGTGCCAGCGGACGAAGGACATTAGGGGAAGAAAAACTGTTTTTT. Its protein product is CASGRRTLGEEKLFF.

The rearrangement uses TRBV7-9 and TRBJ2-5; 12 bases are a match to TRBD2. V gave up 4 bases and J gave up 2 bases; unmatched junction bases: 14. The CDR3 covers 19 residues. CDR1 and CDR2 (germline): SEHNR, FQNEAQ (reference sequence). CDR3 residues: CASSSPPKLAGGVQETQYF. For the CDR3, the DNA is TGTGCCAGCAGCTCTCCCCCGAAACTAGCGGGGGGTGTACAAGAGACCCAGTACTTC.

The chain uses TRBV20-1 and TRBJ2-3, with D perhaps matching TRBD1 (6 bases). V lost 1 base and J lost 2, with 13 bases in between. Germline V lookup: CDR1 DFQATT, CDR2 SNEGSKA (reference sequence). The length of the CDR3 is 15 residues. CDR3 region: CSARVGAGLTDTQYF. In DNA, the CDR3 is TGCAGTGCTAGAGTGGGGGCTGGACTCACAGATACGCAGTATTTT.

This rearrangement joins TRBV10-1 to TRBJ2-5, with 7 bases fitting TRBD2. The V gene's germline CDR1 is WNHNN and CDR2 SYGVQD (reference sequence). Germline trimming cut 5 bases from V and 5 bases from J; bases unmatched to any gene: 2. The CDR3 is 12 amino acids. This CDR3 reads CASSHSGETQYF. CDR3 nucleotides: TGCGCCAGCAGTCATAGCGGGGAGACCCAGTACTTC.

This clonotype was counted many times. The chain employs TRBV6-1 and TRBJ1-1, with 7 bases aligning to TRBD1. Germline V gene lookup returns CDR1 MNHNS and CDR2 SASEGT. The junction had 5 bases not matched to a gene; V was cut back by 7 bases and J by 0 bases. This CDR3 spans 14 amino acids. CDR3 sequence: CASTQQGMNTEAFF. The CDR3 nucleotides read TGTGCCAGCACTCAACAGGGGATGAACACTGAAGCTTTCTTT.

This clonotype turned up a few times. The rearrangement links TRBV12-3 or TRBV12-4 to TRBJ2-1; TRBD2 matches 11 bases. J was trimmed by 10 bases and V by 2 bases; bases with no gene match: 7. This CDR3 has 15 residues. Written as DNA, the CDR3 is TGTGCCAGCAGTTTAATAGCGGGGGGGCTGGGGGAGCAGTTCTTC. Its protein is CASSLIAGGLGEQFF.

This chain connects TRBV19 to TRBJ2-1; D is undetermined. The germline CDR1 and CDR2 sequences are LNHDA and SQIVND (reference sequence). This CDR3 is 12 amino acids long. The germline V and J ends were trimmed by 3 bases and 6 bases, with 6 bases remaining between them. CDR3 amino acids: CASSIPPNEQFF. The CDR3 bases are TGTGCCAGTAGTATTCCGCCCAATGAGCAGTTCTTC.

This clonotype was seen only a few times. The J gene is TRBJ1-6, the V gene TRBV6-1; D is uncertain. The V end was cut by 2 bases, the J end by 6 bases, with 11 bases between. The CDR3 covers 15 residues. CDR1 and CDR2 (germline): MNHNS, SASEGT. The CDR3 coding sequence is TGTGCCAGCAGTGAACCAGGTTTTGGTAATTCACCCCTCCACTTT. Translation gives CASSEPGFGNSPLHF.

The CDR3 protein is CASSYLDQGEQFF. The DNA of the CDR3 is TGTGCCAGCAGTTACCTAGACCAGGGTGAGCAGTTCTTC. The V gene is TRBV6-5, the J gene TRBJ2-1; D perhaps matches TRBD1 (5 bases). V lost 2 bases and J lost 9, with 11 bases in between. This CDR3 region has 13 residues. CDR1 is MNHEY and CDR2 is SVGAGI in the germline V gene.

The J gene is TRBJ1-6, the V gene TRBV27; 8 nucleotides line up with TRBD1. CDR1 and CDR2 from the germline V gene are MNHEY and SMNVEV (reference sequence). J lost 10 bases, V lost 4 bases, and 6 bases had no gene match. CDR3 length: 14 amino acids. As DNA, the CDR3 is TGTGCCAGCAGTTCGGACAGGGTGTGGTCACCCCTCCACTTT. Its protein product is CASSSDRVWSPLHF.

This clonotype was seen a single time. The chain joins TRBV27 to TRBJ2-2, with D possibly being TRBD1 or TRBD2 (5 bases each). Germline V lookup: CDR1 MNHEY, CDR2 SMNVEV (reference sequence). This CDR3 is 16 amino acids long. The V and J ends lost 3 bases and 4 bases respectively, with 15 bases between them. The CDR3 here is CASSFGNGAPTGELFF. The CDR3 nucleotides are TGTGCCAGCAGTTTTGGTAACGGGGCTCCCACCGGGGAGCTGTTTTTT.

This clonotype was seen ten or more times. The rearrangement joins TRBV7-2 to TRBJ2-1, with a tentative D call TRBD2 (6 bases). Trimming pared 3 bases from V and 3 bases from J, leaving 6 bases between. This CDR3 has 13 amino acids. The V gene's germline CDR1 is SGHTA and CDR2 FQGNSA. CDR3 sequence: CASSLTSYNEQFF. CDR3 nucleotides: TGTGCCAGCAGCTTGACTAGCTACAATGAGCAGTTCTTC.